Listed below are T cell receptor beta chains from one sample, sequenced in a study of T cell repertoires in cytomegalovirus infection. TCRdb re-called the reads through MiXCR, storing one row per CDR3 protein. The table includes about 300,000 distinct CDR3 sequences, roughly 25% detected once. The material sequenced was PBMCs. Receptors originate from a human donor in good health (CMV status not recorded). Some clones in this sample may be carry-over from other donors' samples. CDR3s include the opening cysteine and the closing phenylalanine or tryptophan. Fields, in order: V gene, clone size, D gene, J gene, CDR3 length, CDR3 protein, CDR3 DNA. The D gene is left open where the match is weak. The listing skips clone size in some rows; elsewhere it reads once, few, many or a size class.

V gene: TRBV28
clone size: few
D gene: .
J gene: TRBJ2-5
CDR3 length: 13
CDR3 protein: CASSLKFQETQYF
CDR3 DNA: TGTGCCAGCAGTTTGAAGTTCCAAGAGACCCAGTACTTC

V gene: TRBV5-1
clone size: .
D gene: .
J gene: TRBJ2-5
CDR3 length: 13
CDR3 protein: CASSLAVEETQYF
CDR3 DNA: TGCGCCAGCAGCTTGGCGGTTGAAGAGACCCAGTACTTC

V gene: TRBV7-2
clone size: many
D gene: .
J gene: TRBJ2-3
CDR3 length: 14
CDR3 protein: CASRTGGSTDTQYF
CDR3 DNA: TGTGCCAGCAGGACTGGAGGAAGCACAGATACGCAGTATTTT

V gene: TRBV5-6
clone size: many
D gene: .
J gene: TRBJ2-5
CDR3 length: 16
CDR3 protein: CASSLWGTVGQETQYF
CDR3 DNA: TGTGCCAGCAGCTTGTGGGGCACGGTTGGTCAAGAGACCCAGTACTTC

V gene: TRBV20-1
clone size: few
D gene: .
J gene: TRBJ2-3
CDR3 length: 13
CDR3 protein: CSASVAGPDTQYF
CDR3 DNA: TGCAGTGCTAGCGTGGCGGGACCAGATACGCAGTATTTT

V gene: TRBV7-2
clone size: many
D gene: .
J gene: TRBJ2-5
CDR3 length: 14
CDR3 protein: CASSLSGGVETQYF
CDR3 DNA: TGTGCCAGCAGCTTATCCGGGGGAGTGGAGACCCAGTACTTC

V gene: TRBV19
clone size: .
D gene: TRBD1
J gene: TRBJ2-5
CDR3 length: 14
CDR3 protein: CASSHRGLRETQYF
CDR3 DNA: TGTGCCAGTAGCCATAGGGGGCTACGAGAGACCCAGTACTTC

V gene: TRBV19
clone size: few
D gene: TRBD1
J gene: TRBJ2-5
CDR3 length: 15
CDR3 protein: CASKDPDRVSETQYF
CDR3 DNA: TGTGCCAGTAAAGATCCCGACAGGGTATCCGAGACCCAGTACTTC

V gene: TRBV7-9
clone size: .
D gene: .
J gene: TRBJ2-1
CDR3 length: 15
CDR3 protein: CASSHPRGSGNEQFF
CDR3 DNA: TGTGCCAGCAGCCACCCTCGGGGTAGCGGTAATGAGCAGTTCTTC

V gene: TRBV11-2
clone size: many
D gene: .
J gene: TRBJ1-1
CDR3 length: 15
CDR3 protein: CASSNQAGFNTEAFF
CDR3 DNA: TGTGCCAGCAGCAACCAGGCGGGTTTCAACACTGAAGCTTTCTTT

V gene: TRBV15
clone size: .
D gene: .
J gene: TRBJ2-3
CDR3 length: 14
CDR3 protein: CATSRDLGTDTQYF
CDR3 DNA: TGTGCCACCAGCAGAGATCTGGGGACTGATACGCAGTATTTT

V gene: TRBV7-2
clone size: few
D gene: .
J gene: TRBJ2-3
CDR3 length: 13
CDR3 protein: CASSFSGPDTQYF
CDR3 DNA: TGTGCCAGCAGCTTTTCTGGTCCAGATACGCAGTATTTT

V gene: TRBV4-1
clone size: .
D gene: TRBD1
J gene: TRBJ2-3
CDR3 length: 16
CDR3 protein: CASSQDGTGGTDTQYF
CDR3 DNA: TGCGCCAGCAGCCAAGATGGGACAGGGGGCACAGATACGCAGTATTTT

V gene: TRBV12-5
clone size: .
D gene: TRBD2
J gene: TRBJ2-1
CDR3 length: 15
CDR3 protein: CASGWTSGGYNEQFF
CDR3 DNA: TGTGCTAGTGGTTGGACTAGCGGGGGGTACAATGAGCAGTTCTTC

V gene: TRBV5-6
clone size: many
D gene: .
J gene: TRBJ1-6
CDR3 length: 19
CDR3 protein: CASSSFRTAQTSYNSPLHF
CDR3 DNA: TGTGCCAGCAGCTCTTTCCGGACCGCACAGACCTCCTATAATTCACCCCTCCACTTT